Listed below are T cell receptor beta chains from one sample, sequenced in a study of cytomegalovirus exposure and HLA in healthy donors. Sequencing was performed with immunoSEQ multiplex PCR; in TCRdb, only in-frame clones are kept and a portion is missing. The sample consists of a few hundred thousand clones, around 83% of them appearing once. Sequencing input: PBMCs. The receptors come from a girl between 10 and 17 years old in good health and CMV-seronegative. The CDR3 runs from the conserved cysteine through the conserved F or W. D genes are given only for firm matches. A row's size may be missing; if present it is once, few, many or a size class.

d_gene: TRBD1; j_gene: TRBJ2-7; abundance: .; len: 13; v_gene: TRBV10-3; CDR3aa: CAINRDSRAEQYF; CDR3nt: TGTGCCATCAACCGGGACAGTAGAGCCGAGCAGTACTTC
d_gene: TRBD1; j_gene: TRBJ1-1; abundance: .; len: 15; v_gene: TRBV28; CDR3aa: CASLIMTGMNTEAFF; CDR3nt: TGTGCCAGCCTGATAATGACAGGGATGAACACTGAAGCTTTCTTT
d_gene: .; j_gene: TRBJ1-5; abundance: .; len: 17; v_gene: TRBV18; CDR3aa: CASSPEFGTGRNQPQHF; CDR3nt: TGTGCCAGCTCACCAGAATTTGGAACAGGTAGAAATCAGCCCCAGCATTTT
d_gene: TRBD1; j_gene: TRBJ1-4; abundance: .; len: 16; v_gene: TRBV30; CDR3aa: CAWSEQGAVGNEKLFF; CDR3nt: TGTGCCTGGAGTGAACAGGGGGCAGTTGGGAATGAAAAACTGTTTTTT
d_gene: TRBD2; j_gene: TRBJ2-3; abundance: .; len: 14; v_gene: TRBV4-2; CDR3aa: CASSGGGATDTQYF; CDR3nt: TGTGCCAGCAGCGGCGGGGGGGCCACAGATACGCAGTATTTT
d_gene: TRBD1; j_gene: TRBJ1-1; abundance: .; len: 16; v_gene: TRBV4-2; CDR3aa: CASSQEGTGTNTEAFF; CDR3nt: TGTGCCAGCAGCCAAGAGGGGACAGGCACGAACACTGAAGCTTTCTTT
d_gene: TRBD2; j_gene: TRBJ2-5; abundance: .; len: 20; v_gene: TRBV19; CDR3aa: CASSEVFIAGPPPGKETQYF; CDR3nt: TGTGCCAGTAGTGAGGTTTTTATAGCGGGACCCCCCCCGGGGAAAGAAACCCAGTACTTC
d_gene: .; j_gene: TRBJ1-6; abundance: .; len: 16; v_gene: TRBV15; CDR3aa: CATSTRQSSYNSPLHF; CDR3nt: TGTGCCACCAGCACAAGACAGAGCTCCTATAATTCACCCCTCCACTTT
d_gene: .; j_gene: TRBJ1-1; abundance: few; len: 15; v_gene: TRBV21-1; CDR3aa: CASSKGRSGGTEAFF; CDR3nt: TGTGCCAGCAGCAAAGGCAGGTCCGGGGGCACTGAAGCTTTCTTT
d_gene: .; j_gene: TRBJ1-1; abundance: once; len: 16; v_gene: TRBV15; CDR3aa: CATSRDLGAGDTEAFF; CDR3nt: TGTGCCACCAGCAGAGATTTGGGCGCTGGTGACACTGAAGCTTTCTTT
d_gene: TRBD1; j_gene: TRBJ1-4; abundance: few; len: 14; v_gene: TRBV28; CDR3aa: CASRDREGREKLFF; CDR3nt: TGTGCCAGCAGGGACAGGGAAGGAAGAGAAAAACTGTTTTTT
d_gene: .; j_gene: TRBJ1-1; abundance: .; len: 13; v_gene: TRBV7-2; CDR3aa: CASGYSGSLEAFF; CDR3nt: TGTGCCAGCGGCTATTCAGGGTCCCTTGAAGCTTTCTTT